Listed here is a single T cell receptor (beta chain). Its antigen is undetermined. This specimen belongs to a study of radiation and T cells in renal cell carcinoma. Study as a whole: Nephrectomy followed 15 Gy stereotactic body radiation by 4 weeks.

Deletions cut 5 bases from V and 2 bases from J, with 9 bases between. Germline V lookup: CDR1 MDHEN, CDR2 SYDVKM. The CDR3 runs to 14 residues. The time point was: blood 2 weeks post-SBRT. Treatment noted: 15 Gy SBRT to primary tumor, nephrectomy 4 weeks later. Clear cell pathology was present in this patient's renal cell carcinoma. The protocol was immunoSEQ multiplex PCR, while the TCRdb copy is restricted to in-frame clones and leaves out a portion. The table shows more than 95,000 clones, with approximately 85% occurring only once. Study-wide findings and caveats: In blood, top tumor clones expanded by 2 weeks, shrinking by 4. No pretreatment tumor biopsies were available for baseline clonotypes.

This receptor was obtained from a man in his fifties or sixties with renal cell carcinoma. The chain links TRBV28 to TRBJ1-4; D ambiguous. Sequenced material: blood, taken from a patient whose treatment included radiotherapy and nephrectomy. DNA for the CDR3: TGTGCCAGCAGTGAACAAACCACTAATGAAAAACTGTTTTTT. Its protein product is CASSEQTTNEKLFF.